These 9 T cell receptor beta chains were all obtained from the same sample, sequenced in a study of T cell repertoires and leukemia-associated antigens. TCRdb ran MiXCR on the 5' RACE reads and lists one entry per CDR3 protein. This table has 9,800 or so distinct CDR3 sequences, 43% appearing once. These receptors have no known antigen. The source material was CD3+ T cells sorted from blood and cultured. Receptor source: a female donor in good health.

The V and J genes are TRBV7-2 and TRBJ2-5; 7 bases map to TRBD2. V lost 7 bases, J lost 1 base, and 3 bases stayed unmatched. The CDR3 sequence is 13 residues long. CDR1 is SGHTA and CDR2 is FQGNSA in the germline V gene. CDR3 in DNA: TGTGCCAGCACCACTAGCGCCCAAGAGACCCAGTACTTC. Its protein product is CASTTSAQETQYF.

This clonotype came up once. The gene calls are TRBV29-1 and TRBJ2-1, with D possibly being TRBD2 (6 bases). CDR1 is SQVTM, CDR2 ANQGSEA, per germline. The CDR3 is made up of 10 amino acids. Trimming took 6 bases from V and 6 from J, leaving 6 bases between them. DNA for the CDR3: TGCAGCGTGGGGGGCAATGAGCAGTTCTTC. Protein product: CSVGGNEQFF.

At least ten counts were recorded for this clonotype. The chain uses TRBV19 and TRBJ2-1; 10 nucleotides agree with TRBD2. The CDR3 length is 16 residues. V dropped 8 bases and J dropped 2; count of bases not matched to a gene: 9. Germline V gene sequence: CDR1 LNHDA, CDR2 SQIVND (reference sequence). CDR3 protein: CASSIRTSGTYNEQFF. As DNA, the CDR3 is TGTGCCAGTTCGATAAGGACTAGCGGTACCTACAATGAGCAGTTCTTC.

The rearrangement joins TRBV6-2 or TRBV6-3 to TRBJ2-1, with D uncertain. CDR3 length: 14 residues. The germline CDR1 and CDR2 sequences are MNHEY and SVGEGT. Trimming removed 5 bases at V and 9 bases at J, with 17 bases between. The CDR3 nucleotides are TGTGCCAGCAGTCGAAGAGAAAGTGGGGTTGAGCAGTTCTTC. It translates to CASSRRESGVEQFF.

This clonotype counts as medium-sized. The V call is TRBV7-9, the J call TRBJ2-7; perhaps TRBD1 as D (6 bases). Germline CDR1 reads SEHNR; CDR2 reads FQNEAQ (reference sequence). This CDR3 region has 14 residues. V lost 5 bases and J 8 bases, leaving 19 bases between the germline ends. The CDR3 protein is CASSGRGLGYKQYF. CDR3 DNA: TGTGCCAGCAGCGGCAGGGGTCTCGGTTACAAGCAGTACTTC.

V is TRBV20-1 and J is TRBJ2-7; D tentatively fits TRBD1 or TRBD2 (6 bases each). The CDR3 is made up of 12 amino acids. V was pared by 4 bases and J by 3 bases, with 10 bases between. Per the germline V gene, CDR1 is DFQATT and CDR2 is SNEGSKA (reference sequence). The chain's CDR3 is CSAKQGGYEQYF. The CDR3 DNA reads as TGCAGTGCTAAACAGGGAGGCTACGAGCAGTACTTC.

Concerning this clonotype itself: The junction departs from germline at one end; a sequencing error may be responsible. CDR3 DNA sequence: TGTGCCCGCAGCGTCAGTGGCAGGGGAAGTGGCTACACCTTC. Amino acid sequence: CARSVSGRGSGYTF. The gene calls are TRBV9 and TRBJ1-2; the D gene is possibly TRBD1 (6 bases). The CDR3 runs 14 residues. Germline assignment: CDR1 SGDLS and CDR2 YYNGEE.

V is TRBV4-2 and J is TRBJ2-5; 9 nucleotides agree with TRBD2. Per the germline V gene, CDR1 is LGHNA and CDR2 is YNFKEQ. This CDR3 spans 17 amino acids. The J segment lost 2 bases and the V segment lost 5 bases, leaving 12 bases of the junction unmatched. The DNA of the CDR3 is TGTGCCAGCAGCTCCGCGGGGGGGGCCCGCTGGCAAGAGACCCAGTACTTC. Residues: CASSSAGGARWQETQYF.

V gene TRBV7-2 combines with J gene TRBJ2-1; 13 bases agree with TRBD2. The V segment lost 5 bases and the J segment 8 bases; nucleotides outside the gene matches: 12. Germline V gene lookup returns CDR1 SGHTA and CDR2 FQGNSA. The CDR3 is 17 amino acids. CDR3 nucleotides: TGTGCCAGCAGCCCCCGCCGACTAGCGGGAGGTCCCGATGAGCAGTTCTTC. Amino acids: CASSPRRLAGGPDEQFF.